This TCR beta chain was identified in a study of T cell responses to AZD1222 COVID-19 vaccine. General study results and limits: Unmutated variant regions are reportedly the target of nearly half of TCRs that are spike-specific.

About this clone: The target antigen is unknown.

This CDR3 comprises 13 residues. V was cut by 1 base and J by 7 bases, with 10 bases left in between. Germline loops: CDR1 MNHEY, CDR2 SMNVEV (reference sequence). Data came from immunoSEQ multiplex PCR; TCRdb stores just in-frame clones and leaves some out. The profile shows around 75,000 clones, approximately 90% of them singletons. The sequences come from peripheral blood, collected 28 days after the second dose of the MenACWY control vaccine. The chain recombines TRBV27 with TRBJ1-2, with a weak D call TRBD1 (5 bases). This clonotype was obtained from an adult who received the MenACWY meningococcal vaccine as a control. CDR3 nucleotide sequence: TGTGCCAGCAGTTTATTGTCAGGGACTGGCTACACCTTC. Protein sequence: CASSLLSGTGYTF.